This TCR beta chain was sequenced for a study of OX40 agonist ivuxolimab in advanced cancers. Germline V gives CDR1 ENHRY, CDR2 SYGVKD. The V and J ends lost 2 bases and 5 bases respectively, with 7 bases between them. The CDR3 extends over 13 amino acids. TCRdb's copy holds only in-frame clones and misses some; the assay was immunoSEQ multiplex PCR. This repertoire shows tens of thousands of clones, approximately 80% found once; its top ten account for roughly 14%. The receptor's source is an adult with an advanced solid tumor such as melanoma, head and neck, liver or kidney cancer. The gene calls are TRBV10-3 and TRBJ2-1; no clear D gene. The sample here was CD4+ or CD8+ T cells sorted from blood, taken in a trial of the OX40 agonist ivuxolimab. CDR3 sequence (DNA): TGTGCCATCAGTGAGGGTAAGGACAATGAGCAGTTCTTC. Residues: CAISEGKDNEQFF.